One sample yielded the 4 T cell receptor beta chains listed below, sequenced in a study of beta chain features in type 1 diabetes. Reverse transcription of all isolated RNA meant that expressed TCRB transcripts were sequenced. Sequenced by immunoSEQ multiplex PCR; TCRdb stores in-frame clones only, minus some. The sample lists roughly 380,000 clones, around 19% seen once, with about 0.045% in the top ten. The sample was naive CD4+ T cells from blood. Receptor source: a young woman in good health.

The V call is TRBV6-5, the J call TRBJ2-7, with TRBD2 matching 12 bases. V shed 0 bases, J shed 4 bases, and the junction held 4 bases outside the gene matches. Germline-derived CDR1 and CDR2 are MNHEY and SVGAGI. CDR3 size: 16 residues. The CDR3 DNA follows: TGTGCCAGCAGTTACTCCGGACTAGCGGGGCGGTACGAGCAGTACTTC. The encoded protein is CASSYSGLAGRYEQYF.

This clone showed up just a few times. J is TRBJ1-1 and V is TRBV29-1, with unresolved D. Germline CDR1 is SQVTM and CDR2 is ANQGSEA. V gave up 4 bases and J gave up 3 bases, with 12 bases separating them. This CDR3 has 13 amino acids. The CDR3 DNA follows: TGCAGCGTTGTTCCGGGTAAGGACACTGAAGCTTTCTTT. It encodes CSVVPGKDTEAFF.

V gene TRBV7-9 combines with J gene TRBJ2-3; D possibly corresponds to TRBD2 (6 bases). Trimming stripped 3 bases from V and 6 bases from J, with 19 bases between. The CDR3 is 16 residues long. The germline gives CDR1 SEHNR, CDR2 FQNEAQ (reference sequence). CDR3 region: CASSFGRDGGWDTQYF. The CDR3 region has the DNA TGTGCCAGCAGCTTCGGACGGGACGGGGGATGGGATACGCAGTATTTT.

This clone appeared a few times. The genes are TRBV7-9 and TRBJ2-1; D remains unclear. From germline, CDR1 is SEHNR and CDR2 FQNEAQ (reference sequence). This CDR3 contains 15 residues. V was cut by 2 bases and J by 0 bases, with 8 bases left in between. The CDR3 reads CASSLLVGSYNEQFF. The CDR3 DNA reads as TGTGCCAGCAGCTTACTCGTCGGCTCCTACAATGAGCAGTTCTTC.